The 23 T cell receptor beta chains in this list originate from one sample, sequenced in a study of T cell changes during pregnancy in multiple sclerosis. The table came from immunoSEQ multiplex PCR; TCRdb's copy has only in-frame clones and leaves some out. The sample contains approximately 44,000 clones, about nine tenths of which appear only once. The source material was CD4+ T cells from peripheral blood mononuclear cells, sampled in the second trimester of pregnancy. The origin of the receptors is a female donor in good health, enrolled as a control in a pregnancy study.

The CDR3 DNA reads TGTGCCAGCAGTGAAAATCGTGGGGCTATCGCCTACGAGCAGTACTTC. Its protein product is CASSENRGAIAYEQYF. V gene TRBV2 combines with J gene TRBJ2-7; D is perhaps TRBD1 (5 bases). The ends were cut back, 2 bases at V and 2 bases at J, with 16 bases in the middle. Per germline, CDR1 SNHLY and CDR2 FYNNEI. CDR3 size: 16 residues.

This chain connects TRBV7-3 to TRBJ1-3; no clear D. CDR3 length: 13 residues. Germline assignment: CDR1 SGHTA and CDR2 FQGTGA. Trimming took 1 base from V and 8 from J, leaving 9 bases between them. The CDR3 region is CASSLNNGDTIYF. Written as DNA, the CDR3 is TGTGCCAGCAGCTTAAATAACGGGGACACCATATATTTT.

In its sample, this clone was seen once. The gene calls are TRBV27 and TRBJ2-7, with TRBD1 matching over 7 bases. Trimming at V came to 0 bases and at J to 3 bases, leaving 5 bases not matched to a gene. The length of the CDR3 is 15 residues. CDR1 is MNHEY, CDR2 SMNVEV, per germline (reference sequence). The CDR3 DNA reads as TGTGCCAGCAGTTTATCCGGGACAGCATTCTACGAGCAGTACTTC. This sequence encodes CASSLSGTAFYEQYF.

V gene TRBV6-1 combines with J gene TRBJ2-5, with TRBD2 as a possible D gene (7 bases). The CDR3 contains 13 residues. Trimming took 6 bases from V and 4 from J, leaving 12 bases between them. Germline V gene data show CDR1 as MNHNS and CDR2 as SASEGT. CDR3 residues: CASRGGGRETQYF. CDR3 sequence (DNA): TGTGCCAGCAGGGGAGGGGGTAGAGAGACCCAGTACTTC.

The chain recombines TRBV27 with TRBJ1-2, with D uncertain. The CDR3 consists of 16 residues. Between the trimmed V and J ends, which lost 8 bases and 5 bases, there was a span of 24 bases. Per the germline V gene, CDR1 is MNHEY and CDR2 is SMNVEV (reference sequence). CDR3: CASRSPKRSQKYGYTF. CDR3 bases: TGTGCCAGCCGCTCACCCAAGAGGTCCCAGAAGTATGGCTACACCTTC.

The chain uses TRBV4-1 and TRBJ2-2; D is unresolved. The germline V and J ends were trimmed by 0 bases and 3 bases, with 17 bases remaining between them. The germline gives CDR1 MGHRA, CDR2 YSYEKL. This CDR3 is built from 18 residues. CDR3 residues: CASSQDWHPFGDTGELFF. DNA of the CDR3: TGCGCCAGCAGCCAAGATTGGCACCCCTTTGGAGACACCGGGGAGCTGTTTTTT.

The chain employs TRBV27 and TRBJ2-5; 10 bases are a match to TRBD1. CDR3 length equals 16 residues. Germline loops: CDR1 MNHEY, CDR2 SMNVEV (reference sequence). With V trimmed by 3 bases and J by 3 bases, 7 bases remained unmatched. CDR3 DNA: TGTGCCAGCAGTTTGGGTCTCGGGACAGGGGAAGAGACCCAGTACTTC. Encoded protein: CASSLGLGTGEETQYF.

This clone showed up just once. The chain carries TRBV27 and TRBJ1-1; D unclear. V was clipped by 5 bases and J by 4 bases, with 11 bases between them. Looked up from germline, CDR1 is MNHEY and CDR2 is SMNVEV (reference sequence). The CDR3 length is 13 residues. CDR3 residues: CASSAERGTEAFF. The CDR3 region has the DNA TGTGCCAGCAGTGCGGAGAGAGGCACTGAAGCTTTCTTT.

The chain uses TRBV6-5 and TRBJ2-1; 8 bases are shared with TRBD1. V gave up 4 bases and J gave up 7 bases; unmatched junction bases: 6. Looked up from germline, CDR1 is MNHEY and CDR2 is SVGAGI. This CDR3 is built from 14 residues. CDR3 coding DNA: TGTGCCAGCAGTTCTCAGGGGGCTCGGAATGAGCAGTTCTTC. Its protein product is CASSSQGARNEQFF.

V usage is TRBV25-1 and J usage is TRBJ2-1; 11 bases map to TRBD1. CDR3 length: 15 residues. The junction had 6 bases not matched to a gene; V was cut back by 5 bases and J by 6 bases. Per the germline V gene, CDR1 is MGHDK and CDR2 is SYGVNS. Here the CDR3 reads CASSLTGTGGNEQFF. The CDR3 DNA follows: TGTGCCAGCAGTCTTACCGGGACAGGGGGCAATGAGCAGTTCTTC.

The chain carries TRBV30 and TRBJ2-3; D gene ambiguous. The CDR3 is made up of 12 amino acids. Trimming removed 0 bases at V and 4 bases at J, with 5 bases between. Germline V gene data show CDR1 as GTSNPN and CDR2 as SVGIG (reference sequence). The CDR3 DNA follows: TGTGCCTGGAGTGTACTGGCAGATACGCAGTATTTT. Translating gives CAWSVLADTQYF.

This chain links TRBV5-1 with TRBJ2-3, with D unresolved. Germline CDR1 is SGHRS and CDR2 is YFSETQ. There are 16 residues in the CDR3. The V and J ends lost 0 bases and 2 bases respectively, with 13 bases between them. The chain's CDR3 is CASSLGASADTDTQYF. CDR3 in DNA: TGCGCCAGCAGCTTGGGAGCCAGCGCCGACACAGATACGCAGTATTTT.

The chain carries TRBV5-4 and TRBJ2-7; 7 bases match TRBD2. Unmatched junction bases numbered 6, after V lost 3 bases and J lost 3 bases. The length of the CDR3 is 14 residues. Germline values: CDR1 SGHNT, CDR2 YYREEE (reference sequence). CDR3 region: CASSSARGNYEQYF. CDR3 nucleotide sequence: TGTGCCAGCAGCTCGGCGCGGGGGAACTACGAGCAGTACTTC.

The chain recombines TRBV2 with TRBJ2-3, with D tentatively TRBD2 (7 bases). CDR1 and CDR2 (germline): SNHLY, FYNNEI. The V gene lost 0 bases and the J gene lost 2 bases, with 9 bases spanning the gap. The CDR3 has 15 amino acids. In DNA form, the CDR3 reads TGTGCCAGCAGTGAAGCGGGGGGGCCCACAGATACGCAGTATTTT. This sequence encodes CASSEAGGPTDTQYF.

Only one count was recorded for this clone. The rearrangement uses TRBV28 and TRBJ1-5; possibly TRBD1 for D (5 bases). Germline V gene sequence: CDR1 MDHEN, CDR2 SYDVKM. This CDR3 spans 14 amino acids. V was pared by 1 base and J by 3 bases, with 7 bases between. The CDR3 coding sequence is TGTGCCAGCAGTTTATTGGACAACAATCAGCCCCAGCATTTT. It yields the protein CASSLLDNNQPQHF.

In this sample, this clone turned up once. The chain is built from TRBV5-8 and TRBJ2-6; tentative D call: TRBD1 (6 bases). The CDR3 has 18 amino acids. Germline V CDR1 and CDR2: SGHTS, YDEGEE. V lost 0 bases, J lost 0 bases, and 13 bases lay in between. CDR3 in DNA: TGTGCCAGCAGCTTGGGCCAGGGGCGAAGCTCTGGGGCCAACGTCCTGACTTTC. Translated, it gives CASSLGQGRSSGANVLTF.

This sequence joins TRBV28 and TRBJ1-4; 8 bases line up with TRBD1. V lost 4 bases to trimming and J lost 8 bases; unmatched junction nucleotides: 18. This CDR3 is 18 amino acids long. Germline V gene lookup returns CDR1 MDHEN and CDR2 SYDVKM. The CDR3 DNA sequence: TGTGCCAGCAGTTCTCAATCACCTTCCGGGACAGGTGGGGAAAAACTGTTTTTT. Amino acids: CASSSQSPSGTGGEKLFF.

V gene TRBV7-9 combines with J gene TRBJ1-2; a possible D gene is TRBD1 (5 bases). Deletions cut 5 bases from V and 2 bases from J, with 18 bases between. Germline V gives CDR1 SEHNR, CDR2 FQNEAQ (reference sequence). The CDR3 sequence is 16 residues long. CDR3 sequence reads: CASSPGGGEVNYGYTF. The CDR3 coding sequence is TGTGCCAGCAGCCCGGGGGGAGGGGAAGTAAACTATGGCTACACCTTC.

The genes are TRBV10-3 and TRBJ2-3, with 10 nucleotides matching TRBD2. The CDR3 contains 20 residues. Germline values: CDR1 ENHRY, CDR2 SYGVKD. V was pared by 6 bases and J by 1 base, with 19 bases of the junction left unmatched. Here the CDR3 reads CAISSPKGLAEPSRTDTQYF. DNA for the CDR3: TGTGCCATCAGCTCGCCGAAAGGACTAGCGGAACCCTCGCGCACAGATACGCAGTATTTT.

This chain uses TRBV11-2 with TRBJ1-1, with TRBD1 identical over 7 bases. V gave up 6 bases and J gave up 10 bases; unmatched junction bases: 14. Germline CDR1 reads SGHAT; CDR2 reads FQNNGV. CDR3 length: 14 amino acids. The CDR3 DNA sequence: TGTGCCAGCAGTCCCGGGAGGGGGCCCAGGGGAGCTTTCTTT. As protein: CASSPGRGPRGAFF.

The chain carries TRBV7-2 and TRBJ2-2; TRBD2 matches 10 bases. CDR1 SGHTA and CDR2 FQGNSA come from the germline V gene. This CDR3 is built from 17 residues. The V gene end was trimmed by 1 base and the J gene end by 8 bases; junction bases not matched to a gene: 10. The CDR3 reads CASSLGALAGVGGELFF. The CDR3 coding sequence is TGTGCCAGCAGCTTAGGGGCCCTAGCGGGAGTAGGGGGGGAGCTGTTTTTT.

For this clone: An end of the junction does not agree with germline; a read error may underlie this. Other DNA sequences in the same sample also yield this CDR3. J is TRBJ2-7 and V is TRBV18; no definite D call. The length of the CDR3 is 13 residues. Germline lookup yields CDR1 KGHSH and CDR2 LQKENI. CDR3 coding DNA: TGTGCCAGCTCACTTCTTAGACAAGACGAGCAGTATTTC. Its translation: CASSLLRQDEQYF.

CDR3 protein: CASSQIGLAGEYEQYF. In nucleotides, the CDR3 is TGCGCCAGCAGCCAAATAGGACTAGCGGGGGAATACGAGCAGTACTTC. The chain combines TRBV4-1 with TRBJ2-7; 13 bases map to TRBD2. Germline values: CDR1 MGHRA, CDR2 YSYEKL. CDR3 length: 16 residues. V trimming: 2 bases; J trimming: 4 bases; junction bases outside the gene matches: 5.